Below are 31 T cell receptor beta chains sequenced from a single sample in a study of response to subunit inactivated influenza vaccine. TCRdb analysed the RT-PCR reads with MiXCR anew, one entry per CDR3 protein. In the table there are around 530,000 distinct CDR3 sequences, approximately 15% of which are singletons. The sequencing used CD4+ T cells sorted from PBMCs, collected roughly 24 months after vaccination. All receptors derive from a man in his fifties or sixties who received an inactivated influenza vaccine.

The genes are TRBV28 and TRBJ2-7; TRBD1 matches at 10 bases. The CDR3 contains 14 residues. V dropped 6 bases and J dropped 7; count of bases not matched to a gene: 9. CDR1 is MDHEN and CDR2 is SYDVKM in the germline V gene. The CDR3 sequence is CASSPLWTGGEQYF. DNA for the CDR3: TGTGCCAGCAGCCCATTATGGACAGGGGGGGAGCAGTACTTC.

In this sample, this clonotype turned up a few times. V usage is TRBV11-3 and J usage is TRBJ2-1; 11 nucleotides line up with TRBD2. CDR3 length equals 16 residues. The J segment lost 5 bases and the V segment lost 0 bases, leaving 3 bases of the junction unmatched. The germline CDR1 and CDR2 sequences are SGHNT and YENEEA. CDR3 residues: CASSLDLAGGNNEQFF. The CDR3 DNA sequence: TGTGCCAGCAGCTTAGATTTAGCGGGGGGGAACAATGAGCAGTTCTTC.

The chain combines TRBV28 with TRBJ2-3; D is possibly TRBD1 or TRBD2 (6 bases each). V lost 6 bases and J lost 3, with 13 bases in between. This CDR3 comprises 14 residues. Germline V gene sequence: CDR1 MDHEN, CDR2 SYDVKM. The CDR3 nucleotides read TGTGCCAGCAGCCGGGGGCAGCAGACAGATACGCAGTATTTT. Translation: CASSRGQQTDTQYF.

This clonotype occurred many times. The chain joins TRBV6-1 to TRBJ2-2; 13 bases align to TRBD2. The V gene's germline CDR1 is MNHNS and CDR2 SASEGT. V dropped 5 bases and J dropped 7; count of bases not matched to a gene: 7. The length of the CDR3 is 16 residues. The CDR3 coding sequence is TGTGCCAGCAGTCCAGGACTAGCGGGGGTCGGCGGGGAGCTGTTTTTT. Its protein product is CASSPGLAGVGGELFF.

This clonotype was found a few times. V is TRBV25-1 and J is TRBJ1-1; D gene unclear. Germline-derived CDR1 and CDR2 are MGHDK and SYGVNS. The V and J ends lost 0 bases and 6 bases respectively, with 14 bases between them. The CDR3 consists of 15 residues. The CDR3 DNA is TGTGCCAGCAGTGAATATTCAGGTTTTCCTGCTGAAGCTTTCTTT. Encoded protein: CASSEYSGFPAEAFF.

The J gene is TRBJ2-3, the V gene TRBV6-2 or TRBV6-3; D is perhaps TRBD1 or TRBD2 (5 bases each). The germline V gene encodes CDR1 MNHEY and CDR2 SVGEGT. Trimming removed 6 bases at V and 1 base at J, with 17 bases between. This CDR3 spans 16 amino acids. The CDR3 DNA is TGTGCCAGCAGCCAAAGACGGGACGACCGCACAGATACGCAGTATTTT. The encoded protein is CASSQRRDDRTDTQYF.

This rearrangement joins TRBV7-2 to TRBJ2-3; the match to TRBD2 covers 14 bases. The V and J ends lost 5 bases and 6 bases, in that order; junction bases with no gene match: 10. In germline, CDR1 is SGHTA, CDR2 FQGNSA. This CDR3 has 17 amino acids. The CDR3 nucleotides read TGTGCCAGCAGCGGGGGACTAGCGGGAGTAAGGTCCGATACGCAGTATTTT. The encoded protein is CASSGGLAGVRSDTQYF.

This clonotype was detected a few times. The chain has TRBV5-1 and TRBJ2-7; 9 positions agree with TRBD2. Germline V gene lookup returns CDR1 SGHRS and CDR2 YFSETQ. Trimming at V came to 1 base and at J to 5 bases, leaving 4 bases not matched to a gene. CDR3 length equals 14 residues. The CDR3: CASSLRSSGDEQYF. CDR3 nucleotide sequence: TGCGCCAGCAGCTTGCGTTCTAGCGGGGACGAGCAGTACTTC. Drawing the rest from reference TRBV5-1 and TRBJ2-7, the complete variable domain is KAGVTQTPRYLIKTRGQQVTLSCSPISGHRSVSWYQQTPGQGLQFLFEYFSETQRNKGNFPGRFSGRQFSNSRSEMNVSTLELGDSALYLCASSLRSSGDEQYFGPGTRLTVT.

The genes are TRBV7-9 and TRBJ2-4; D is uncertain. Germline CDR1 SEHNR, CDR2 FQNEAQ (reference sequence). Trimming cost V 4 bases and J 6 bases, with 7 bases left between them. The CDR3 has 12 residues. CDR3 residues: CASSSDTNIQYF. The CDR3 nucleotides are TGTGCCAGCAGCTCTGACACAAACATTCAGTACTTC.

V and J are TRBV28 and TRBJ2-7; the D gene is possibly TRBD2 (6 bases). The germline CDR1 and CDR2 sequences are MDHEN and SYDVKM. The CDR3 sequence is 13 residues long. Trimming stripped 6 bases from V and 5 bases from J, with 14 bases between. DNA for the CDR3: TGTGCCAGCAGCCCCAACCGGGGGAACGAGCAGTACTTC. It specifies CASSPNRGNEQYF.

This clonotype was seen once. Compared with germline, one end of the junction differs, possibly owing to a read error. In DNA, the CDR3 is TGTACCAGCAGCTTAGAGGGACAGATGTACAATGAGCAGTTCTTC. This translates into CTSSLEGQMYNEQFF. The gene calls are TRBV11-2 and TRBJ2-1, with 7 bases lining up with TRBD1. Germline V lookup: CDR1 SGHAT, CDR2 FQNNGV. The CDR3 covers 15 residues.

This clonotype appeared once. V usage is TRBV30 and J usage is TRBJ2-1; 14 nucleotides match TRBD2. The germline V gene has CDR1 GTSNPN and CDR2 SVGIG (reference sequence). The junction had 2 bases not matched to a gene; V was cut back by 0 bases and J by 16 bases. This CDR3 has 12 residues. CDR3: CAWSVGLAGVFF. CDR3 bases: TGTGCCTGGAGTGTGGGACTAGCGGGAGTATTCTTC.

This clonotype has more than one count but fewer than ten. The chain employs TRBV4-3 and TRBJ2-7, with D tentatively TRBD1 (5 bases). The CDR3 has 13 residues. The germline V gene has CDR1 LGHNA and CDR2 YSLEER. V was trimmed by 9 bases and J by 5 bases, leaving 17 bases between them. For the CDR3, the DNA is TGCGCCAGGACCTTGGGCAGGGCAAACGAGCAGTACTTC. Encoded protein: CARTLGRANEQYF.

In this sample, this clonotype turned up many times. The chain has TRBV3-1 and TRBJ2-6; D gene ambiguous. Germline V gene lookup returns CDR1 LGHDT and CDR2 YNNKEL (reference sequence). The CDR3 runs to 16 residues. The V end was cut by 2 bases, the J end by 4 bases, with 12 bases between. The CDR3 loop reads CASSQSQLVGANVLTF. Here the CDR3 DNA reads TGTGCCAGCAGCCAAAGTCAGTTAGTCGGGGCCAACGTCCTGACTTTC.

The chain carries TRBV7-2 and TRBJ1-6, with D perhaps TRBD1 (6 bases). The germline CDR1 and CDR2 sequences are SGHTA and FQGNSA. The CDR3 is made up of 16 amino acids. V was cut by 5 bases and J by 8 bases, with 19 bases left in between. The CDR3 protein is CASSAQGIWVYSPLHF. CDR3 in DNA: TGTGCCAGCAGCGCCCAGGGGATATGGGTATATTCACCCCTCCACTTT.

The chain is built from TRBV12-3 or TRBV12-4 and TRBJ2-2; D is ambiguous. This CDR3 is built from 15 residues. Between the trimmed V and J ends, which lost 3 bases and 1 base, there was a span of 9 bases. The CDR3 is CASSFRNGNTGELFF. In DNA form, the CDR3 reads TGTGCCAGCAGTTTCCGGAACGGGAACACCGGGGAGCTGTTTTTT.

This clonotype came up a few times. The rearrangement links TRBV6-5 to TRBJ2-7; D is perhaps TRBD1 (7 bases). Germline assignment: CDR1 MNHEY and CDR2 SVGAGI. This CDR3 has 11 amino acids. V lost 5 bases to trimming and J lost 9 bases, with 11 bases between them. For the CDR3, the DNA is TGTGCCAGCAGTGCGGGGACAGCGCAGTACTTC. As protein: CASSAGTAQYF.

V usage is TRBV3-1 and J usage is TRBJ2-3, with TRBD1 matching over 10 bases. CDR3 length: 16 amino acids. Germline CDR1 LGHDT, CDR2 YNNKEL (reference sequence). Trimming at V came to 3 bases and at J to 0 bases, leaving 3 bases not matched to a gene. The CDR3 region has the DNA TGTGCCAGCAGCCACGACAGGGGGCTGAGCACAGATACGCAGTATTTT. Translating gives CASSHDRGLSTDTQYF.

This clonotype was picked up a small number of times. The J gene is TRBJ1-2, the V gene TRBV10-3; no clear D. CDR1 and CDR2 from the germline V gene are ENHRY and SYGVKD. CDR3 length: 12 residues. V shed 11 bases and J shed 0 bases, with 10 bases lying between them. The CDR3 sequence is CAASTANYGYTF. The CDR3, as DNA: TGTGCCGCCAGTACAGCTAACTATGGCTACACCTTC.

This clonotype was counted at least ten times. J is TRBJ2-1 and V is TRBV12-3 or TRBV12-4; no clear D gene. Trimming left V 3 bases short and J 7 bases short, with 4 bases between. The CDR3 consists of 11 residues. CDR3 DNA: TGTGCCAGCAGTTTCTTAAATGAGCAGTTCTTC. It encodes CASSFLNEQFF.

This clonotype was observed a handful of times. V and J are TRBV28 and TRBJ2-1; 7 bases agree with TRBD1. Trimming removed 7 bases from V and 2 bases from J; junction bases left unmatched: 8. The CDR3 is made up of 15 amino acids. Germline values: CDR1 MDHEN, CDR2 SYDVKM. CDR3 sequence (DNA): TGTGCCAGCAACCTACAGGGGTTGACCTACAATGAGCAGTTCTTC. Translated: CASNLQGLTYNEQFF.

This clonotype was counted only a few times. CDR3 loop: CASSLDRSSYNSPLHF. The DNA for the CDR3 is TGTGCCAGCAGTTTGGACAGGAGCTCCTATAATTCACCCCTCCACTTT. The J gene is TRBJ1-6, the V gene TRBV27, with TRBD1 matching over 7 bases. J lost 0 bases, V lost 3 bases, and 2 bases had no gene match. The germline gives CDR1 MNHEY, CDR2 SMNVEV (reference sequence). CDR3 length equals 16 residues.

The chain recombines TRBV3-1 with TRBJ2-3, with 11 bases aligning to TRBD1. The CDR3 is made up of 17 amino acids. The ends lost 2 bases at V and 5 bases at J; junction bases unmatched: 9. Germline loops: CDR1 LGHDT, CDR2 YNNKEL (reference sequence). This CDR3 is CASSQSSGTGGLDTQYF. CDR3 DNA sequence: TGTGCCAGCAGCCAATCTTCCGGGACAGGGGGATTAGATACGCAGTATTTT.

A remark on this clonotype: The junction shows a germline mismatch at one end, possibly a read error. The V call is TRBV12-3 or TRBV12-4, the J call TRBJ2-5; D might be TRBD2 (5 bases). This CDR3 comprises 13 residues. The CDR3 sequence: CASSIATKETQYF. CDR3 bases: TGTGCCAGCAGTATAGCGACTAAAGAGACCCAGTACTTC.

The chain is built from TRBV7-2 and TRBJ2-1; 10 bases fit TRBD2. The junction had 13 bases not matched to a gene; V was cut back by 7 bases and J by 4 bases. This CDR3 is built from 17 residues. Germline V gene sequence: CDR1 SGHTA, CDR2 FQGNSA. The CDR3 region is CASNQSGLAGAYNEQFF. The CDR3 DNA follows: TGTGCCAGCAACCAGTCTGGTCTAGCGGGGGCATACAATGAGCAGTTCTTC. The complete variable domain, with remaining parts taken from reference TRBV7-2 and TRBJ2-1, reads GAGVSQSPSNKVTEKGKDVELRCDPISGHTALYWYRQSLGQGLEFLIYFQGNSAPDKSGLPSDRFSAERTGGSVSTLTIQRTQQEDSAVYLCASNQSGLAGAYNEQFFGPGTRLTVL.

The V call is TRBV6-1, the J call TRBJ2-2; 8 nucleotides line up with TRBD1. Germline V gene data show CDR1 as MNHNS and CDR2 as SASEGT. Trimming removed 7 bases from V and 1 base from J; junction bases left unmatched: 5. The CDR3 contains 15 residues. The CDR3 sequence: CASNRQGRNTGELFF. CDR3 DNA: TGTGCCAGCAATCGACAGGGGAGGAACACCGGGGAGCTGTTTTTT.

This chain connects TRBV25-1 to TRBJ2-7; TRBD2 agrees at 9 bases. This CDR3 contains 14 residues. Germline CDR1 is MGHDK and CDR2 is SYGVNS. Unmatched junction bases numbered 6, after V lost 3 bases and J lost 6 bases. The CDR3 DNA reads TGTGCCAGCAGTGATAGCGGGAGTCGGTCCGAGCAGTACTTC. Its translation is CASSDSGSRSEQYF.

In this sample, this clonotype turned up many times. V gene TRBV7-7 combines with J gene TRBJ2-2; 11 bases are shared with TRBD1. The CDR3 has 15 amino acids. Germline-derived CDR1 and CDR2 are SSHAT and FNYEAQ (reference sequence). Trimming at V came to 5 bases and at J to 7 bases, leaving 6 bases not matched to a gene. The CDR3 loop reads CASSPLGTGGGELFF. In DNA form, the CDR3 reads TGTGCCAGCAGCCCCCTCGGGACAGGGGGCGGGGAGCTGTTTTTT.

The V call is TRBV20-1, the J call TRBJ1-2, with D hard to call. Trimming stripped 3 bases from V and 7 bases from J, with 9 bases between. The CDR3 totals 11 residues. From germline, CDR1 is DFQATT and CDR2 SNEGSKA (reference sequence). The CDR3 DNA follows: TGCAGTGCTAGTGGCACGTCTGGCTACACCTTC. Its translation: CSASGTSGYTF.

This clonotype appeared a few times. The chain is built from TRBV7-2 and TRBJ1-6; a weak D match, TRBD1 (6 bases). CDR1 SGHTA and CDR2 FQGNSA come from the germline V gene. This CDR3 has 15 residues. Trimming removed 1 base from V and 9 bases from J, with 13 bases in between. The CDR3, as DNA: TGTGCCAGCAGCTTAGACGACAGGCTACTTTCACCCCTCCACTTT. Protein: CASSLDDRLLSPLHF.

As for this clonotype: With a much larger clone just one base away, this may be a read error. The chain uses TRBV3-1 and TRBJ1-1; 7 bases line up with TRBD1. Trimming cost V 6 bases and J 1 base; bases outside gene matches: 5. Germline V gene lookup returns CDR1 LGHDT and CDR2 YNNKEL (reference sequence). CDR3 size: 14 residues. This CDR3 is CASSQTGRNTEAFF. CDR3 nucleotides: TGTGCCAGCAGTCAGACAGGGCGGAACACTGAAGCTTTCTTT. The full variable domain, completed using reference TRBV3-1 and TRBJ1-1, is DTAVSQTPKYLVTQMGNDKSIKCEQNLGHDTMYWYKQDSKKFLKIMFSYNNKELIINETVPNRFSPKSPDKAHLNLHINSLELGDSAVYFCASSQTGRNTEAFFGQGTRLTVV.